This T cell receptor (beta chain) is drawn from a study of T cell responses to AZD1222 COVID-19 vaccine. Study findings and constraints: Vaccination with two AZD1222 doses was followed by a rise in Spike-specific TCR breadth and depth. Clonal diversity may have been underestimated, and the donors were mostly white British, with more females than males. Among vaccine-associated CD4 TCRs, coverage spanned spike, with dominance at 160-218 and 743-854.

About this clone: Antigen specificity is unknown.

Samples with a second dose at about 4 or about 12 weeks were pooled together. The trim removed 10 bases at V and 7 bases at J, leaving 8 bases unmatched. Germline lookup yields CDR1 MNHEY and CDR2 SMNVEV (reference sequence). The CDR3 covers 14 residues. The data were produced by immunoSEQ multiplex PCR, yet TCRdb's version contains in-frame clones alone and is incomplete. Of roughly 180,000 clones in the sample, 94% were seen once. The sequencing here drew on peripheral blood, taken 28 days after the second AZD1222 dose. The chain carries TRBV27 and TRBJ2-2; 11 nucleotides match TRBD2. The sequence came from an adult who received the AZD1222 COVID-19 vaccine. The CDR3 reads CATGPGLAVGELFF. The CDR3 coding sequence is TGTGCCACCGGACCGGGACTAGCGGTCGGGGAGCTGTTTTTT.